The 5 T cell receptor beta chains below were found in one sample sequenced in a study of blood T cell repertoires in COVID-19. The repertoire was sequenced with immunoSEQ multiplex PCR; TCRdb's copy has only in-frame clones and lacks some. In the table there are some 150,000 clones, around 90% of which are singletons. The sample taken for sequencing was peripheral blood. These TCRs come from a woman aged 60-70 years with active or convalescent COVID-19.

V gene TRBV18 combines with J gene TRBJ2-7; weak D call: TRBD1 (7 bases). This CDR3 region has 14 residues. The ends were cut back, 0 bases at V and 7 bases at J, with 13 bases in the middle. The germline gives CDR1 KGHSH, CDR2 LQKENI. CDR3 amino acids: CASSPPSGGREQYF. CDR3 DNA sequence: TGTGCCAGCTCACCACCTTCAGGGGGGAGGGAGCAGTACTTC.

This chain connects TRBV25-1 to TRBJ2-2, with D tentatively TRBD2 (6 bases). Germline loops: CDR1 MGHDK, CDR2 SYGVNS. This CDR3 comprises 14 residues. Trimming removed 7 bases at V and 6 bases at J, with 15 bases between. CDR3: CASTLTGVSGELFF. Written as DNA, the CDR3 is TGTGCCAGCACCTTAACGGGGGTTTCCGGGGAGCTGTTTTTT.

This clone was picked up one time. The chain has TRBV9 and TRBJ2-1, with a tentative D call TRBD1 (5 bases). This CDR3 contains 14 residues. Between the trimmed V and J ends, which lost 0 bases and 4 bases, there was a span of 8 bases. Germline V lookup: CDR1 SGDLS, CDR2 YYNGEE. In DNA form, the CDR3 reads TGTGCCAGCAGCGTAGGGGGCGATTACAATGAGCAGTTCTTC. Translated: CASSVGGDYNEQFF.

This chain links TRBV2 with TRBJ2-1; D ambiguous. In germline, CDR1 is SNHLY, CDR2 FYNNEI. Trimming took 10 bases from V and 0 from J, leaving 13 bases between them. The CDR3 has 14 residues. The CDR3 is CATLERSSYNEQFF. The CDR3 DNA reads TGTGCCACCCTTGAGAGGAGCTCCTACAATGAGCAGTTCTTC.

The chain joins TRBV3-1 (or the pseudogene TRBV3-2) to TRBJ1-2, with 7 nucleotides matching TRBD1. CDR1 and CDR2 (germline): LGHDT, YNNKEL (reference sequence). The CDR3 is 15 amino acids. After removal of 3 bases from V and 4 bases from J, the junction contained 8 bases not matched to a gene. CDR3 in amino acids: CASSQGQLRAYGYTF. The CDR3, as DNA: TGTGCCAGCAGCCAGGGACAGTTGAGGGCCTATGGCTACACCTTC.